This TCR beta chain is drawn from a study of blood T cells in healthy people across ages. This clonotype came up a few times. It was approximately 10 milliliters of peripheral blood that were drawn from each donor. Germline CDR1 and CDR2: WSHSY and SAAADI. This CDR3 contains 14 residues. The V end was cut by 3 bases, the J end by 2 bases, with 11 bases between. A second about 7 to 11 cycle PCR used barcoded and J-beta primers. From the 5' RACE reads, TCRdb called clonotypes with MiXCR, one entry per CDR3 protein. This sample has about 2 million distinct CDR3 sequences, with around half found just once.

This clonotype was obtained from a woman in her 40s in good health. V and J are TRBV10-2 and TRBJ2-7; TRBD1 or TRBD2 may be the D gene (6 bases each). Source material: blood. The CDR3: CASSELGGTYEQYF. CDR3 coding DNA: TGCGCCAGCAGTGAATTAGGGGGGACCTACGAGCAGTACTTC.